The present T cell receptor beta chain was sequenced within a study of shared clonotypes between healthy human individuals. The CDR3 contains 14 residues. Germline V lookup: CDR1 SEHNR, CDR2 FQNEAQ (reference sequence). With 7 bases removed from V and 2 bases from J, the gap between germline ends came to 14 bases. This table comes from immunoSEQ multiplex PCR, and its TCRdb copy is limited to in-frame clones, with some not included. Here the sample spans approximately 2.4 million clones, approximately 94% being singletons. The source of this sequence is a man aged 18 to 30 in good health. This chain links TRBV7-9 with TRBJ1-2, with D possibly matching TRBD1 (6 bases). Sequencing used naive CD4+ T cells sorted from blood. Subset meaning: CD45RA+ positively selected. The CDR3 spells CASTEGVENYGYTF. The CDR3 DNA sequence: TGTGCCAGCACCGAGGGGGTCGAGAACTATGGCTACACCTTC.